This T cell receptor beta chain is from a study of neurological immune-mediated disorders. From the 5' RACE reads, TCRdb called clonotypes with MiXCR, one entry per CDR3 protein. The sample has tens of thousands of distinct CDR3 sequences; 10% are singletons. Study-wide findings and caveats: The absence of shared CDR3 amino acid sequences among expanded clones across subjects suggests private repertoires in all groups.

In its sample, this clonotype was seen many times. No antigen is known for it. The clonotype was recovered from a middle-aged woman with HTLV-1-associated myelopathy (HAM/TSP). The sequenced material came from PBMCs.

The CDR3 DNA reads TGCGCCAGCAGCAGGGACGGGGGGCTCAGGACTGAAGCTTTCTTT. This encodes CASSRDGGLRTEAFF. This chain connects TRBV5-1 to TRBJ1-1; D is perhaps TRBD1 (6 bases). Trimming pared 4 bases from V and 5 bases from J, leaving 18 bases between. This CDR3 has 15 amino acids. From germline, CDR1 is SGHRS and CDR2 YFSETQ.